This is a list of T cell receptor beta chains from one sample in a study of identifying expanded T cells in peripheral blood. Only in-frame clones appear in the TCRdb table, and some are missing; sequencing was by immunoSEQ multiplex PCR. Of 90,000 to 120,000 clones listed, approximately 90% were seen once; the top ten hold about 16%. Material: blood. The receptors were gathered from a person between 18 and 75 years old in good health. CDR3s include the opening cysteine and the closing phenylalanine or tryptophan. Each record gives: clone size, V gene, J gene, CDR3 length, D gene, CDR3 DNA, CDR3 protein. A D gene is named only where the DNA matches it firmly. Size tells how often a clone was seen (once, few, many) or the class of an expanded clone, and some rows leave it out.

>-|TRBV30|TRBJ1-6|14|TRBD1
TGTGCCTGGAGTCGACAGGGGGCGCGGTCACCCCTCCACTTT
CAWSRQGARSPLHF
>-|TRBV28|TRBJ1-1|15|-
TGTGCCAGCAGTCAAGGTGGGGGAAGAAACACTGAAGCTTTCTTT
CASSQGGGRNTEAFF
>-|TRBV7-2|TRBJ1-2|15|TRBD1
TGTGCCAGCAGCCGAGTCCTGGGACAGGGACGTGGCTACACCTTC
CASSRVLGQGRGYTF
>-|TRBV7-9|TRBJ1-4|13|-
TGTGCCAGCAGCTTAGAGGGCCGTGAAAAACTGTTTTTT
CASSLEGREKLFF
>-|TRBV7-2|TRBJ2-7|16|-
TGTGCCAGCAGCTTAGCCGCTTCCGGCTTTCCATACGAGCAGTACTTC
CASSLAASGFPYEQYF
>-|TRBV7-2|TRBJ2-1|15|-
TGTGCCAGCATTAGGGGCCAGGGAATGAACAATGAGCAGTTCTTC
CASIRGQGMNNEQFF
>-|TRBV18|TRBJ1-1|14|-
TGTGCCAGCTCACCACGACAGGCAAACACTGAAGCTTTCTTT
CASSPRQANTEAFF
>-|TRBV5-6|TRBJ2-7|14|-
TGTGCCAGCAGGATAGAGGGGGACTCCTACGAGCAGTACTTC
CASRIEGDSYEQYF
>-|TRBV6-1|TRBJ1-2|15|-
TGTGCCACTAGGACAACTTCAAGTACTAACTATGGCTACACCTTC
CATRTTSSTNYGYTF
>-|TRBV7-2|TRBJ2-4|12|-
TGTGCCAGCAGCCCCCGCGGAAACATTCAGTACTTC
CASSPRGNIQYF
>-|TRBV5-1|TRBJ1-1|14|-
TGCGCCAGCAGCTTCCCCGGGCAGGGCACTGAAGCTTTCTTT
CASSFPGQGTEAFF
>-|TRBV28|TRBJ2-5|15|-
TGTGCCAGCAGCATGGGAGGTAGGCCTCCAGAGACCCAGTACTTC
CASSMGGRPPETQYF
>-|TRBV28|TRBJ1-4|15|TRBD1
TGTGCCAGCAGTTTCTGGGGACAGGCTAATGAAAAACTGTTTTTT
CASSFWGQANEKLFF
>-|TRBV13|TRBJ2-3|13|-
TGTGCCAGCAGCGGACTATTCACAGATACGCAGTATTTT
CASSGLFTDTQYF
>once|TRBV7-7|TRBJ2-1|14|TRBD2
TGTGCCAGCAGCGAAGGACTAGCGGGGGATGAGCAGTTCTTC
CASSEGLAGDEQFF
>once|TRBV5-6|TRBJ2-1|13|TRBD1
TGTGCCAGCAGCTCGACAGGGGGCAATGAGCAGTTCTTC
CASSSTGGNEQFF
>-|TRBV5-5|TRBJ2-7|14|-
TGTGCCAGCAGCATAGGACCGCTCTCCTACGAGCAGTACTTC
CASSIGPLSYEQYF
>-|TRBV5-1|TRBJ1-2|13|-
TGCGCCAGCAGTCTCCCTAGGGACGGCGGCTACACCTTC
CASSLPRDGGYTF
>-|TRBV11-2|TRBJ2-3|14|TRBD1
TGTGCCACCAAGACAGGGAGAGGACTGGATACGCAGTATTTT
CATKTGRGLDTQYF
>-|TRBV5-1|TRBJ1-1|13|-
TGCGCCAGCAGCATCGGGACCTCGGGTGAAGCTTTCTTT
CASSIGTSGEAFF
>-|TRBV6-1|TRBJ2-5|13|-
TGTGCCGCCGGGCAGGCCTACCAAGAGACCCAGTACTTC
CAAGQAYQETQYF
>-|TRBV6-5|TRBJ2-5|14|-
TGTGCCAGCAGTTACTCGAGTGGAAAAGAGACCCAGTACTTC
CASSYSSGKETQYF
>-|TRBV10-2|TRBJ1-5|15|-
TGCGCCAGCAGTGAGGCACTTGGGGCCGGTCAGCCCCAGCATTTT
CASSEALGAGQPQHF
>-|TRBV6-5|TRBJ2-7|16|TRBD1
TGTGCCAGCAGTTACTCAATTGGACAGGGGGCATACGAGCAGTACTTC
CASSYSIGQGAYEQYF
>-|TRBV5-6|TRBJ1-4|15|-
TGTGCCAGCAGCTGGAGACAGGAAACTAATGAAAAACTGTTTTTT
CASSWRQETNEKLFF
>-|TRBV27|TRBJ2-7|13|TRBD1
TGTGCCAGCAGTCCAGGGACAGGGTGGGAGCAGTACTTC
CASSPGTGWEQYF